This T cell receptor beta chain was found in a study of CD8 T cells in Susac syndrome. Details on this clonotype: The antigen remains undetermined.

The CDR3 length is 17 residues. After removal of 0 bases from V and 1 base from J, the junction contained 4 bases not matched to a gene. In germline, CDR1 is SGDLS, CDR2 YYNGEE. Reverse transcription of roughly 0.5 to 1 ug RNA was performed with random hexamers. Amplification of TCR beta CDR3 used immunoSEQ multiplex PCR across 54 Vbeta and 13 Jbeta. TCRdb re-called the immunoSEQ multiplex PCR reads through MiXCR, storing one row per CDR3 protein. The sample holds around 100,000 distinct CDR3 sequences; 95% are singletons and the top ten take approximately 0.3%. Findings of the study overall: Susac syndrome CD8+ repertoires were clonally expanded, most strongly in CD8+ TEMRA cells.

TCR beta sequencing was performed on blood CD8+ and CD4+ T cells. TEMRA cells were FACS-enriched, and CD8+ and CD4+ T cells were isolated negatively. The chain is built from TRBV9 and TRBJ2-6; 7 positions match TRBD1. The clonotype comes from a human donor with Susac syndrome. The sequencing sample was made of CD8+ T cells from PBMCs. The CDR3 here is CASSVDIQGSGANVLTF. The CDR3 DNA follows: TGTGCCAGCAGCGTAGATATACAGGGGTCTGGGGCCAACGTCCTGACTTTC. The complete variable domain, with remaining parts taken from reference TRBV9 and TRBJ2-6, reads DSGVTQTPKHLITATGQRVTLRCSPRSGDLSVYWYQQSLDQGLQFLIQYYNGEERAKGNILERFSAQQFPDLHSELNLSSLELGDSALYFCASSVDIQGSGANVLTFGAGSRLTVL.